A selection of T cell receptor beta chains follows, all from one sample in a study of blood T cell repertoires in COVID-19. The table came from immunoSEQ multiplex PCR; TCRdb's copy has only in-frame clones and leaves some out. The table has 200,000 to 300,000 clones, approximately 90% seen once. Sample: PBMCs or T cells enriched from blood (not recorded which). Every receptor here comes from a middle-aged man who had recovered from COVID-19. Each CDR3 is given with its conserved first and last residue. The order of the fields is D gene, J gene, CDR3 length, V gene, clone size, CDR3 DNA, CDR3 protein. A D gene is named only where the DNA matches it firmly. Clone sizes are given selectively: once, few, many, or a class where the clone is expanded.

NA	TRBJ1-1	13	TRBV12-5	NA	TGTGCTAGTGATCGGGACATTAACACTGAAGCTTTCTTT	CASDRDINTEAFF
NA	TRBJ1-1	14	TRBV27	NA	TGTGCCAGCAGTTTAGGGACATCGAACACTGAAGCTTTCTTT	CASSLGTSNTEAFF
TRBD2	TRBJ2-7	14	TRBV4-2	NA	TGTGCCAGCAGCCGACGGGAGGCCGCGAGCGAGCAGTACTTC	CASSRREAASEQYF
TRBD2	TRBJ2-3	19	TRBV6-2/TRBV6-3	NA	TGTGCCAGCAGTTACGGCACATGGGGGTGGGAGGGCGAACGCGATACGCAGTATTTT	CASSYGTWGWEGERDTQYF
NA	TRBJ1-2	13	TRBV27	NA	TGTGCCAGCAGTTTATCCGGAGATGGAGGCTACACCTTC	CASSLSGDGGYTF
NA	TRBJ2-5	16	TRBV5-1	once	TGCGCCAGCAGCCGAGTTCGTCCGGGGAGGCAAGAGACCCAGTACTTC	CASSRVRPGRQETQYF
TRBD1	TRBJ1-5	15	TRBV6-5	NA	TGTGCCAGCAGTTCGCAGACAGGGAATAATCAGCCCCAGCATTTT	CASSSQTGNNQPQHF
TRBD2	TRBJ2-2	16	TRBV4-2	NA	TGTGCCAGCAGCCAAGTAACCGGGACTACCACCGGGGAGCTGTTTTTT	CASSQVTGTTTGELFF
NA	TRBJ2-7	15	TRBV9	NA	TGTGCCAGCAGCGTATCAGGGGCGTTCAGCTACGAGCAGTACTTC	CASSVSGAFSYEQYF
TRBD1	TRBJ1-1	15	TRBV18	NA	TGTGCCAGCTCACCGCGACAGGGTGCGGCCACTGAAGCTTTCTTT	CASSPRQGAATEAFF